The 28 T cell receptor beta chains presented below share a single source sample, sequenced in a study of cytomegalovirus exposure and HLA in healthy donors. TCRdb's table, derived via immunoSEQ multiplex PCR, lists solely in-frame clones and lacks some. Of 150,000 to 250,000 clones listed, about 79% are singletons. Sequenced material: PBMCs. All receptors derive from a woman aged 25 to 39 in good health and CMV-seropositive.

The chain is built from TRBV6-1 and TRBJ1-1; D gene uncertain. Germline-derived CDR1 and CDR2 are MNHNS and SASEGT. V was trimmed by 0 bases and J by 7 bases, leaving 12 bases between them. CDR3 length equals 14 residues. The CDR3 DNA is TGTGCCAGCAGTGAAGCGCTTTCCAGGAATGAAGCTTTCTTT. Translating it yields CASSEALSRNEAFF.

The chain recombines TRBV5-6 with TRBJ2-7; D is perhaps TRBD2 (7 bases). This CDR3 is built from 14 residues. Trimming left V 6 bases short and J 3 bases short, with 16 bases between. The germline gives CDR1 SGHDT, CDR2 YYEEEE. In DNA form, the CDR3 reads TGTGCCAGCACCCCGGGGAGGGGGTTCTACGAGCAGTACTTC. It is translated as CASTPGRGFYEQYF. The variable domain in full, with the rest retrieved from reference TRBV5-6 and TRBJ2-7, is DAGVTQSPTHLIKTRGQQVTLRCSPKSGHDTVSWYQQALGQGPQFIFQYYEEEERQRGNFPDRFSGHQFPNYSSELNVNALLLGDSALYLCASTPGRGFYEQYFGPGTRLTVT.

V gene TRBV27 combines with J gene TRBJ2-5; 7 positions match TRBD1. This CDR3 is 13 amino acids long. Germline CDR1 is MNHEY and CDR2 is SMNVEV (reference sequence). The ends lost 2 bases at V and 5 bases at J; junction bases unmatched: 2. CDR3 sequence reads: CASSLNRGETQYF. The CDR3 DNA follows: TGTGCCAGCAGTTTAAACAGGGGTGAGACCCAGTACTTC.

The rearrangement uses TRBV29-1 and TRBJ1-1; D might be TRBD1 (5 bases). The germline gives CDR1 SQVTM, CDR2 ANQGSEA. V lost 4 bases to trimming and J lost 1 base, with 10 bases between them. The length of the CDR3 is 13 residues. The DNA for the CDR3 is TGCAGCGTTGTGGTACAGGCGAACACTGAAGCTTTCTTT. Its protein product is CSVVVQANTEAFF.

The V and J genes are TRBV5-1 and TRBJ2-5; TRBD2 matches 7 bases. CDR3 length equals 15 residues. CDR1 is SGHRS, CDR2 YFSETQ, per germline. V was pared by 7 bases and J by 0 bases, with 9 bases of the junction left unmatched. CDR3 DNA: TGCGCCAGCGGAACGAGCGGGGCGGACCAAGAGACCCAGTACTTC. Its translation: CASGTSGADQETQYF.

The chain recombines TRBV2 with TRBJ1-2; the D is unclear. Germline loops: CDR1 SNHLY, CDR2 FYNNEI. The ends were cut back, 10 bases at V and 2 bases at J, with 11 bases in the middle. There are 12 residues in the CDR3. CDR3 amino acids: CAIERSNYGYTF. The CDR3, as DNA: TGTGCCATCGAGAGGTCCAACTATGGCTACACCTTC.

The rearrangement links TRBV7-9 to TRBJ2-5; maybe TRBD1 (6 bases). Germline CDR1 and CDR2: SEHNR and FQNEAQ (reference sequence). Trimming took off 3 bases at V and 5 bases at J, with 16 bases between the two ends. This CDR3 has 15 residues. This CDR3 is CASSLDGQFRETQYF. The CDR3 DNA reads TGTGCCAGCAGCTTGGACGGACAGTTTAGGGAGACCCAGTACTTC.

This clone was recorded once. The chain carries TRBV5-1 and TRBJ2-1, with TRBD2 identical over 10 bases. V dropped 5 bases and J dropped 4; count of bases not matched to a gene: 6. This CDR3 comprises 15 residues. The germline gives CDR1 SGHRS, CDR2 YFSETQ. For the CDR3, the DNA is TGCGCCAGCAGATCGGGACTAGCGAATTACAATGAGCAGTTCTTC. Its protein product is CASRSGLANYNEQFF.

The sample holds one count of this clone. Here the CDR3 reads CASTRGAGELFF. The CDR3 nucleotides read TGTGCCAGCACCAGGGGCGCCGGGGAGCTGTTTTTT. This chain links TRBV6-6 with TRBJ2-2; a possible D gene is TRBD1 (6 bases). Germline CDR1 and CDR2: MNHNY and SVGAGI (reference sequence). CDR3 length: 12 residues. V was shortened by 7 bases and J by 6 bases, with 9 bases between the two germline ends.

This clone was observed a single time. The chain carries TRBV9 and TRBJ2-2; 8 bases agree with TRBD1. CDR1 is SGDLS and CDR2 is YYNGEE in the germline V gene. CDR3 length: 15 residues. V lost 6 bases, J lost 3 bases, and 7 bases stayed unmatched. The DNA of the CDR3 is TGTGCCAGCACATCTAGGACAGGGTACACCGGGGAGCTGTTTTTT. Amino acids: CASTSRTGYTGELFF.

The chain links TRBV6-6 to TRBJ1-4; D is unclear. The ends were cut back, 5 bases at V and 0 bases at J, with 7 bases in the middle. Germline-derived CDR1 and CDR2 are MNHNY and SVGAGI (reference sequence). The length of the CDR3 is 14 residues. CDR3 sequence (DNA): TGTGCCAGCAGTCAACGGGCAACTAATGAAAAACTGTTTTTT. Amino acid sequence: CASSQRATNEKLFF.

The gene calls are TRBV6-5 and TRBJ1-2, with a tentative D call TRBD1 (5 bases). CDR3 length: 15 amino acids. CDR1 and CDR2 from the germline V gene are MNHEY and SVGAGI. Trimming took 10 bases from V and 8 from J, leaving 26 bases between them. The CDR3 spells CATSRLGRVLFGYTF. CDR3 nucleotides: TGTGCCACAAGCCGATTGGGCAGGGTCCTTTTCGGCTACACCTTC.

The chain recombines TRBV18 with TRBJ1-1, with TRBD1 matching 7 bases. There are 15 residues in the CDR3. The germline V gene has CDR1 KGHSH and CDR2 LQKENI. Trimming removed 2 bases from V and 0 bases from J; junction bases left unmatched: 3. The CDR3 DNA sequence: TGTGCCAGCTCACCAGGACAGGTTATGAACACTGAAGCTTTCTTT. It codes for CASSPGQVMNTEAFF.

This sequence joins TRBV19 and TRBJ1-1; no definite D call. Deletions cut 7 bases from V and 0 bases from J, with 12 bases between. The CDR3 consists of 14 residues. Germline V gene lookup returns CDR1 LNHDA and CDR2 SQIVND (reference sequence). For the CDR3, the DNA is TGTGCCAGTACCCGGGTCCTTATGAACACTGAAGCTTTCTTT. Encoded protein: CASTRVLMNTEAFF. Together with reference TRBV19 and TRBJ1-1, the CDR3 gives the full variable domain: DGGITQSPKYLFRKEGQNVTLSCEQNLNHDAMYWYRQDPGQGLRLIYYSQIVNDFQKGDIAEGYSVSREKKESFPLTVTSAQKNPTAFYLCASTRVLMNTEAFFGQGTRLTVV.

The chain uses TRBV5-1 and TRBJ1-1, with 10 bases fitting TRBD1. Losses at the gene ends were 0 bases for V and 4 bases for J; bases not matched to a gene: 3. The CDR3 totals 15 residues. Per the germline V gene, CDR1 is SGHRS and CDR2 is YFSETQ. The CDR3 DNA sequence: TGCGCCAGCAGCTTGGCGGGACAGGGGATCACTGAAGCTTTCTTT. This sequence encodes CASSLAGQGITEAFF.

V usage is TRBV25-1 and J usage is TRBJ1-5; D gene ambiguous. V was clipped by 3 bases and J by 3 bases, with 9 bases between them. This CDR3 is built from 14 residues. Looked up from germline, CDR1 is MGHDK and CDR2 is SYGVNS. The CDR3 region is CASSDAGANQPQHF. The CDR3 nucleotides are TGTGCCAGCAGTGACGCGGGTGCCAATCAGCCCCAGCATTTT.

This clone has only one observation. V is TRBV6-1 and J is TRBJ1-4; possibly TRBD1 for D (5 bases). Germline V gene data show CDR1 as MNHNS and CDR2 as SASEGT. This CDR3 is 14 amino acids long. Trimming removed 6 bases at V and 5 bases at J, with 13 bases between. CDR3 loop: CASSLWGGNEKLFF. The CDR3 region has the DNA TGTGCCAGCAGCCTGTGGGGGGGGAATGAAAAACTGTTTTTT.

The chain carries TRBV7-9 and TRBJ2-7; D is uncertain. The germline V and J ends were trimmed by 5 bases and 3 bases, with 20 bases remaining between them. This CDR3 has 16 amino acids. Germline CDR1 reads SEHNR; CDR2 reads FQNEAQ (reference sequence). The CDR3 nucleotides are TGTGCCAGCAGCCCCCAATTGGGCGTCCAAATCTACGAGCAGTACTTC. This encodes CASSPQLGVQIYEQYF.

This rearrangement joins TRBV11-3 to TRBJ2-7; perhaps TRBD1 as D (5 bases). The V gene lost 5 bases and the J gene lost 4 bases, with 6 bases spanning the gap. The CDR3 runs 11 residues. Germline values: CDR1 SGHNT, CDR2 YENEEA. The CDR3 region is CASSKGYEQYF. The CDR3 DNA sequence: TGTGCCAGCAGCAAGGGGTACGAGCAGTACTTC.

The chain employs TRBV4-1 and TRBJ1-5; weak D call: TRBD1 (6 bases). Trimming left V 2 bases short and J 4 bases short, with 9 bases between. The CDR3 is 14 residues long. CDR1 is MGHRA, CDR2 YSYEKL, per germline. The CDR3 DNA reads TGCGCCAGCAGCCAATCGCAGGGGAATCAGCCCCAGCATTTT. This codes for CASSQSQGNQPQHF.

J is TRBJ2-1 and V is TRBV2; D is possibly TRBD2 (6 bases). The CDR3 covers 15 residues. Germline V lookup: CDR1 SNHLY, CDR2 FYNNEI. Trimming cost V 5 bases and J 3 bases, with 14 bases left between them. The CDR3: CASSQTRVDYNEQFF. CDR3 in DNA: TGTGCCAGCAGTCAGACTAGGGTTGACTACAATGAGCAGTTCTTC.

J is TRBJ2-3 and V is TRBV30, with 8 bases that match TRBD2. CDR1 and CDR2 from the germline V gene are GTSNPN and SVGIG (reference sequence). Trimming took 3 bases from V and 4 from J; bases not matched to a gene: 6. This CDR3 spans 14 amino acids. CDR3 region: CAWSTGRAPDTQYF. CDR3 sequence (DNA): TGTGCCTGGAGCACCGGGAGGGCCCCAGATACGCAGTATTTT.

The rearrangement uses TRBV29-1 and TRBJ2-1; 8 bases line up with TRBD1. Trimming removed 6 bases from V and 9 bases from J; junction bases left unmatched: 13. The CDR3 runs 14 residues. CDR1 is SQVTM, CDR2 ANQGSEA, per germline. The CDR3 region has the DNA TGCAGCGTCCCCACTCAGGGGGCGTTTAGTGAGCAGTTCTTC. Translation gives CSVPTQGAFSEQFF.

This clone was recorded a few times. The chain uses TRBV2 and TRBJ1-1; D gene unclear. The germline gives CDR1 SNHLY, CDR2 FYNNEI. The CDR3 spans 14 residues. The V and J ends lost 3 bases and 6 bases respectively, with 14 bases between them. The CDR3 protein is CASSDSRVYAEAFF. Written as DNA, the CDR3 is TGTGCCAGCAGTGACTCCCGGGTTTACGCTGAAGCTTTCTTT.

V is TRBV2 and J is TRBJ2-2; TRBD1 matches 7 bases. CDR3 size: 15 residues. V was pared by 9 bases and J by 2 bases, with 9 bases of the junction left unmatched. In germline, CDR1 is SNHLY, CDR2 FYNNEI. CDR3 loop: CARGRRDSNTGELFF. In nucleotides, the CDR3 is TGTGCCAGGGGGCGCCGGGACAGCAACACCGGGGAGCTGTTTTTT.

The V gene is TRBV28, the J gene TRBJ2-3; weak D call: TRBD1 (5 bases). V was clipped by 6 bases and J by 2 bases, with 15 bases between them. There are 15 residues in the CDR3. Germline-derived CDR1 and CDR2 are MDHEN and SYDVKM. CDR3 residues: CASSPQEIYTDTQYF. CDR3 in DNA: TGTGCCAGCAGCCCACAGGAAATATACACAGATACGCAGTATTTT.

The V call is TRBV6-5, the J call TRBJ1-4; possible D gene TRBD1, 5 bases. Germline CDR1 and CDR2: MNHEY and SVGAGI. This CDR3 spans 15 amino acids. Deletions cut 8 bases from V and 2 bases from J, with 15 bases between. CDR3 in amino acids: CASRTGGETNEKLFF. CDR3 coding DNA: TGTGCCAGCCGGACGGGGGGTGAGACTAATGAAAAACTGTTTTTT.

V gene TRBV18 combines with J gene TRBJ2-7, with TRBD2 identical over 7 bases. J gave up 4 bases and V 0 bases, and 6 bases lay outside the gene matches. The CDR3 consists of 15 residues. CDR1 KGHSH and CDR2 LQKENI come from the germline V gene. The CDR3, as DNA: TGTGCCAGCTCACCACCTATTAGAGCGGGGTACGAGCAGTACTTC. It is translated as CASSPPIRAGYEQYF. The whole variable domain, filled in from reference TRBV18 and TRBJ2-7, reads NAGVMQNPRHLVRRRGQEARLRCSPMKGHSHVYWYRQLPEEGLKFMVYLQKENIIDESGMPKERFSAEFPKEGPSILRIQQVVRGDSAAYFCASSPPIRAGYEQYFGPGTRLTVT.